The source of this T cell receptor beta chain is a study of T cells after yellow fever vaccination. Study observations and caveats: The secondary T-cell response peaked on day 5, not day 15, but was weaker.

By 5'RACE template switching, TCR cDNA was produced, with a universal primer site and UMIs added in the process. Via MiXCR, TCRdb re-called the 5' RACE reads, giving one row per CDR3 protein. Of about 130,000 distinct CDR3 sequences in the sample, around 9.8% were seen once. V was clipped by 1 base and J by 0 bases, with 4 bases between them. This CDR3 contains 15 residues. Germline values: CDR1 SEHNR, CDR2 FQNEAQ (reference sequence). This clonotype was detected ten times or more. Its matching antigen is unknown. The rearrangement links TRBV7-9 to TRBJ2-6; D is ambiguous. Sequencing used CD8+ T cells sorted from PBMCs, obtained on the day of the yellow fever booster vaccination. The clonotype was recovered from a man between 18 and 29 years old who received the YFV17D yellow fever vaccine. The CDR3 nucleotides read TGTGCCAGCAGCTTAGGCTCCTCTGGGGCCAACGTCCTGACTTTC. Encoded protein: CASSLGSSGANVLTF.